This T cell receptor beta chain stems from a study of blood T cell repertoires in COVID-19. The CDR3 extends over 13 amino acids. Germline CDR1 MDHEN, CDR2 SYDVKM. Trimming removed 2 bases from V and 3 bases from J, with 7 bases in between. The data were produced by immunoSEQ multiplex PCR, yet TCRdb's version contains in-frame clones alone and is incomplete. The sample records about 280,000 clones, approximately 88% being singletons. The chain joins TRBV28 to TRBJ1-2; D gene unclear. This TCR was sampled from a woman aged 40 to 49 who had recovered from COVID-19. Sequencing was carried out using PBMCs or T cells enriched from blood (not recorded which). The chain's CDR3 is CASSLGQYYGYTF. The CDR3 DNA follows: TGTGCCAGCAGTTTAGGGCAGTACTATGGCTACACCTTC.